The clone carrying this TCR beta chain was observed at least ten times. Its antigen remains unidentified. CDR3 size: 13 residues. Unmatched junction bases numbered 9, after V lost 2 bases and J lost 15 bases. These data belong to a study of T-cell reconstitution after alpha-beta-depleted transplantation in children. Unique molecular identifiers tagged the TCRbeta library. Each CDR3 protein gets one entry after TCRdb re-called the PCR reads with MiXCR. The sample lists 280,000 or so distinct CDR3 sequences; 11% were seen once. Study-level findings and limits: Newly produced T cells mostly accounted for T-cell counts and diversity one year post-transplant. Several hundred expanded graft clones reportedly gave rise to the alpha-beta T cells present about two months after transplant. The study traced high day-60 TCRbeta diversity in some patients to surviving recipient T cells and thymic progenitors.

The sequence derives from a male patient between 2 and 10 years old who had a stem cell transplant for chronic granulomatous disease, so the T cells may come from the graft donor. This chain connects TRBV12-3 or TRBV12-4 to TRBJ1-3; TRBD1 matches 8 bases. The input for sequencing was peripheral blood, taken 180 days after TCRalphabeta/CD19-depleted stem cell transplant. The CDR3 region has the DNA TGTGCCAGCAGTTTAAAAGAGGGGGGGACAGGATATTTT. It specifies CASSLKEGGTGYF.